A single sample gave rise to the 30 T cell receptor beta chains below, sequenced in a study of cytomegalovirus exposure and HLA in healthy donors (dated 2017 in TCRdb). The method behind the library was the immunoSEQ multiplex PCR assay. TCRdb retrieved this table from immuneACCESS and kept in-frame rearrangements only. Not all clones are present; in checked studies, unresolved V genes account for under half, and no reason is known for the remainder. A total of a few hundred thousand clones appear in this sample, around nine tenths of them only once. Around 1.1% of the sample is in the top ten clones. Material for sequencing was PBMCs. Source of these receptors: a young woman in good health and CMV-seronegative.

The chain has TRBV28 and TRBJ2-7; a weak D match, TRBD2 (7 bases). The CDR3 loop spans 15 amino acids. Germline loops: CDR1 MDHEN, CDR2 SYDVKM. Trimming shortened V by 8 bases and J by 1 base, and 18 bases separated the two germline ends. The CDR3 loop reads CASGPWGGLSYEQYF. The CDR3 DNA reads as TGTGCCAGCGGCCCCTGGGGGGGGCTATCCTACGAGCAGTACTTC.

The sample holds one count of this clone. CDR3 nucleotide sequence: TGCGCCAGCAGCCGCACAGGGGCCGGGGCCAACGTCCTGACTTTC. It specifies CASSRTGAGANVLTF. J is TRBJ2-6 and V is TRBV5-1, with 7 positions matching TRBD1. The CDR3 runs 15 residues. The germline V gene has CDR1 SGHRS and CDR2 YFSETQ. V lost 4 bases to trimming and J lost 4 bases; unmatched junction nucleotides: 5. The variable domain in full, with the rest retrieved from reference TRBV5-1 and TRBJ2-6, is KAGVTQTPRYLIKTRGQQVTLSCSPISGHRSVSWYQQTPGQGLQFLFEYFSETQRNKGNFPGRFSGRQFSNSRSEMNVSTLELGDSALYLCASSRTGAGANVLTFGAGSRLTVL.

This sequence joins TRBV14 and TRBJ2-2, with 13 nucleotides matching TRBD2. Germline trimming cut 0 bases from V and 4 bases from J; bases unmatched to any gene: 5. This CDR3 contains 18 residues. The germline CDR1 and CDR2 sequences are SGHDN and FVKESK. The CDR3 DNA sequence: TGTGCCAGCAGCCAAGAATTAAGACTAGCGGGAGGCACCGGGGAGCTGTTTTTT. This sequence encodes CASSQELRLAGGTGELFF.

V gene TRBV7-2 combines with J gene TRBJ1-2, with a tentative D call TRBD1 (5 bases). This CDR3 spans 19 amino acids. The V gene lost 1 base and the J gene lost 2 bases, with 23 bases spanning the gap. The germline gives CDR1 SGHTA, CDR2 FQGNSA. The CDR3 loop is CASSLDTWFGADMNYGYTF. In nucleotides, the CDR3 is TGTGCCAGCAGCTTAGATACTTGGTTTGGGGCGGACATGAACTATGGCTACACCTTC.

V usage is TRBV5-6 and J usage is TRBJ1-2; 7 positions match TRBD1. CDR1 SGHDT and CDR2 YYEEEE come from the germline V gene. V trimming: 0 bases; J trimming: 8 bases; junction bases outside the gene matches: 4. CDR3 length: 13 residues. The CDR3 nucleotides read TGTGCCAGCAGCTTGGGACAGGGAGGAGGCTACACCTTC. Its translation is CASSLGQGGGYTF.

The J gene is TRBJ2-3, the V gene TRBV6-4; D might be TRBD2 (6 bases). The V gene lost 3 bases and the J gene lost 5 bases, with 18 bases spanning the gap. Germline lookup yields CDR1 MRHNA and CDR2 SNTAGT. The CDR3 contains 16 residues. The CDR3: CASSDRRLAFGDTQYF. Here the CDR3 DNA reads TGTGCCAGCAGTGATAGGAGGCTAGCGTTTGGAGATACGCAGTATTTT.

The chain joins TRBV5-8 to TRBJ2-3; 7 nucleotides match TRBD2. The germline V gene has CDR1 SGHTS and CDR2 YDEGEE. J lost 4 bases, V lost 1 base, and 6 bases had no gene match. This CDR3 has 15 amino acids. Here the CDR3 DNA reads TGTGCCAGCAGCTTGCAAGAGGCGGGGGCAGATACGCAGTATTTT. Protein sequence: CASSLQEAGADTQYF.

V and J are TRBV5-6 and TRBJ2-7; 9 bases map to TRBD2. Germline CDR1 SGHDT, CDR2 YYEEEE. CDR3 length: 17 residues. V lost 3 bases, J lost 5 bases, and 15 bases stayed unmatched. The CDR3 DNA is TGTGCCAGCAGCTGGAGGGCCGTTAGCGGGAGCAGCGACGAGCAGTACTTC. This codes for CASSWRAVSGSSDEQYF.

The chain has TRBV30 and TRBJ2-5; the D gene is possibly TRBD1 (5 bases). From germline, CDR1 is GTSNPN and CDR2 SVGIG (reference sequence). V was cut by 0 bases and J by 1 base, with 9 bases left in between. The CDR3 has 14 residues. The CDR3 nucleotides are TGTGCCTGGAGTGTACCAGGGCTCCAAGAGACCCAGTACTTC. This codes for CAWSVPGLQETQYF.

CDR3 residues: CSALSRGRGMNTEAFF. In DNA, the CDR3 is TGCAGCGCCCTCTCCAGGGGGCGAGGCATGAACACTGAAGCTTTCTTT. The chain recombines TRBV29-1 with TRBJ1-1; 8 nucleotides agree with TRBD1. Germline CDR1 SQVTM, CDR2 ANQGSEA. The CDR3 totals 16 residues. After removal of 7 bases from V and 0 bases from J, the junction contained 13 bases not matched to a gene.

This chain joins TRBV11-2 and TRBJ1-2; D is ambiguous. In germline, CDR1 is SGHAT, CDR2 FQNNGV. The CDR3 contains 11 residues. V was pared by 3 bases and J by 8 bases, with 7 bases between. The CDR3 loop reads CASSFGAGYTF. The CDR3 region has the DNA TGTGCCAGCAGCTTCGGTGCGGGCTACACCTTC.

The chain has TRBV6-5 and TRBJ2-3; D is unresolved. Germline V gives CDR1 MNHEY, CDR2 SVGAGI. V lost 6 bases to trimming and J lost 8 bases, with 15 bases between them. CDR3 length: 13 residues. For the CDR3, the DNA is TGTGCCAGCAGCCCCCCGACTCGTATTACGCAGTATTTT. Residues: CASSPPTRITQYF.

This chain connects TRBV5-1 to TRBJ1-4; 7 positions match TRBD1. In germline, CDR1 is SGHRS, CDR2 YFSETQ. The junction had 1 base not matched to a gene; V was cut back by 4 bases and J by 1 base. The CDR3 has 14 amino acids. The CDR3 region is CASSPGGTNEKLFF. The CDR3 nucleotides are TGCGCCAGCAGCCCAGGGGGAACTAATGAAAAACTGTTTTTT.

The genes are TRBV27 and TRBJ1-1, with 7 bases matching TRBD1. Looked up from germline, CDR1 is MNHEY and CDR2 is SMNVEV (reference sequence). Trimming at V came to 6 bases and at J to 8 bases, leaving 18 bases not matched to a gene. The CDR3 consists of 16 residues. In DNA form, the CDR3 reads TGTGCCAGCAGGAATCAGGGGGTATCCTATGAGGGGGAAGCTTTCTTT. It is translated as CASRNQGVSYEGEAFF.

V and J are TRBV28 and TRBJ2-5, with a weak D call TRBD1 (7 bases). This CDR3 is built from 14 residues. CDR1 is MDHEN, CDR2 SYDVKM, per germline. The V end was cut by 4 bases, the J end by 2 bases, with 11 bases between. In DNA, the CDR3 is TGTGCCAGCAGTTCCCCAGGGGGGCAAGAGACCCAGTACTTC. Encoded protein: CASSSPGGQETQYF.

CDR3 sequence (DNA): TGTGCCAGCAGTTACGACAGAGAGCAGTTCTTC. This sequence encodes CASSYDREQFF. This rearrangement joins TRBV6-6 to TRBJ2-1, with D perhaps matching TRBD1 (5 bases). The germline V gene encodes CDR1 MNHNY and CDR2 SVGAGI (reference sequence). The CDR3 consists of 11 residues. The germline V and J ends were trimmed by 2 bases and 10 bases, with 6 bases remaining between them.

The V call is TRBV12-2, the J call TRBJ2-2; the D call in the table, TRBD1, was not verified against the DNA. TRBV12-2 is a pseudogene segment. The CDR3 totals 17 residues. CDR3 coding DNA: TGTGCAAGTCGCTTAGCGCCTGGCAGGGGGCGTACCGGGGAGCTGTTTTTT. It encodes CASRLAPGRGRTGELFF.

The chain recombines TRBV5-1 with TRBJ2-5, with D perhaps matching TRBD1 (7 bases). Per the germline V gene, CDR1 is SGHRS and CDR2 is YFSETQ. V gave up 6 bases and J gave up 5 bases, with 17 bases separating them. This CDR3 is built from 14 residues. CDR3 nucleotides: TGCGCCAGCAATTATCAGGGGGGAGAGGAGACCCAGTACTTC. Protein sequence: CASNYQGGEETQYF.

This chain joins TRBV27 and TRBJ1-1; TRBD1 might be the D (5 bases). This CDR3 spans 12 amino acids. Germline CDR1 and CDR2: MNHEY and SMNVEV (reference sequence). V lost 2 bases, J lost 8 bases, and 9 bases lay in between. In nucleotides, the CDR3 is TGTGCCAGCAGTTTAGTCTGGGGCGAAGCTTTCTTT. This translates into CASSLVWGEAFF.

The J gene is TRBJ2-7, the V gene TRBV5-4, with TRBD1 identical over 12 bases. The CDR3 has 15 amino acids. Germline loops: CDR1 SGHNT, CDR2 YYREEE (reference sequence). V gave up 4 bases and J gave up 3 bases; unmatched junction bases: 5. Here the CDR3 reads CASSPGQGAVYEQYF. CDR3 bases: TGTGCCAGCAGCCCGGGACAGGGGGCGGTCTACGAGCAGTACTTC.

The V gene is TRBV5-5, the J gene TRBJ2-1, with 10 bases identical to TRBD2. V was pared by 3 bases and J by 7 bases, with 4 bases of the junction left unmatched. This CDR3 is built from 14 residues. Germline CDR1 and CDR2: SGHKS and YYEKEE (reference sequence). The DNA for the CDR3 is TGTGCCAGCAGCTACAGCGGGAGGGGGAATGAGCAGTTCTTC. It specifies CASSYSGRGNEQFF. Using reference TRBV5-5 and TRBJ2-1 for the parts outside the CDR3, the full variable domain is DAGVTQSPTHLIKTRGQQVTLRCSPISGHKSVSWYQQVLGQGPQFIFQYYEKEERGRGNFPDRFSARQFPNYSSELNVNALLLGDSALYLCASSYSGRGNEQFFGPGTRLTVL.

The rearrangement uses TRBV14 and TRBJ2-7; 9 bases are shared with TRBD1. The CDR3 spans 15 residues. The J segment lost 3 bases and the V segment lost 3 bases, leaving 6 bases of the junction unmatched. From germline, CDR1 is SGHDN and CDR2 FVKESK. The CDR3 loop is CASSHPGQGGYEQYF. In DNA, the CDR3 is TGTGCCAGCAGCCACCCGGGACAGGGAGGCTACGAGCAGTACTTC. The full variable domain, its missing parts supplied by reference TRBV14 and TRBJ2-7, is EAGVTQFPSHSVIEKGQTVTLRCDPISGHDNLYWYRRVMGKEIKFLLHFVKESKQDESGMPNNRFLAERTGGTYSTLKVQPAELEDSGVYFCASSHPGQGGYEQYFGPGTRLTVT.

The chain carries TRBV2 and TRBJ2-7; TRBD1 might be the D (6 bases). The germline V gene has CDR1 SNHLY and CDR2 FYNNEI. V dropped 7 bases and J dropped 0 bases, with 16 bases sitting between them. The CDR3 runs 15 residues. The CDR3 reads CASKSDSSSSYEQYF. The CDR3 region has the DNA TGTGCCAGCAAATCGGACAGTTCGAGCTCCTACGAGCAGTACTTC. The complete variable domain, with remaining parts taken from reference TRBV2 and TRBJ2-7, reads EPEVTQTPSHQVTQMGQEVILRCVPISNHLYFYWYRQILGQKVEFLVSFYNNEISEKSEIFDDQFSVERPDGSNFTLKIRSTKLEDSAMYFCASKSDSSSSYEQYFGPGTRLTVT.

The chain couples TRBV6-5 to TRBJ1-6; D is perhaps TRBD1 (6 bases). There are 15 residues in the CDR3. The V end was cut by 2 bases, the J end by 10 bases, with 15 bases between. Germline-derived CDR1 and CDR2 are MNHEY and SVGAGI. The CDR3 loop is CASSYLGGATSPLHF. CDR3 in DNA: TGTGCCAGCAGTTACCTGGGGGGGGCGACCTCACCCCTCCACTTT.

The chain has TRBV11-1 and TRBJ2-7; a possible D gene is TRBD2 (6 bases). The germline V and J ends were trimmed by 2 bases and 6 bases, with 14 bases remaining between them. Germline CDR1 reads SGHAT; CDR2 reads FQDESV (reference sequence). The CDR3 totals 14 residues. The CDR3 region is CASSLRRVAGEQYF. DNA for the CDR3: TGTGCCAGCAGCTTACGGAGGGTTGCTGGCGAGCAGTACTTC.

V and J are TRBV2 and TRBJ2-7, with D perhaps TRBD1 (5 bases). This CDR3 spans 14 amino acids. V was cut by 8 bases and J by 0 bases, with 14 bases left in between. Germline CDR1 SNHLY, CDR2 FYNNEI. CDR3 DNA sequence: TGTGCCAGCGGGAAGACAGTAAACTCCTACGAGCAGTACTTC. Translated, it gives CASGKTVNSYEQYF.

V usage is TRBV5-5 and J usage is TRBJ1-1, with D tentatively TRBD1 (5 bases). Germline V gene sequence: CDR1 SGHKS, CDR2 YYEKEE (reference sequence). The V end lost 1 base, the J end lost 3 bases, and 13 bases lay between the germline ends. The CDR3 is 15 amino acids. The CDR3 sequence: CASSLFAGGDTEAFF. As DNA, the CDR3 is TGTGCCAGCAGCTTGTTTGCGGGGGGTGACACTGAAGCTTTCTTT.

V gene TRBV11-2 combines with J gene TRBJ2-5, with 12 bases identical to TRBD1. The CDR3 extends over 16 amino acids. V gave up 4 bases and J gave up 5 bases; unmatched junction bases: 8. The V gene's germline CDR1 is SGHAT and CDR2 FQNNGV. Written as DNA, the CDR3 is TGTGCCAGCAGCTCTCTCCGGGACAGGGGGCCGGAGACCCAGTACTTC. Amino acids: CASSSLRDRGPETQYF.

This clone was counted a single time. In DNA, the CDR3 is TGTGCCAGCAGTTATTTTGGCGGGTCTCCCTACGAGCAGTACTTC. It translates to CASSYFGGSPYEQYF. V gene TRBV6-5 combines with J gene TRBJ2-7; TRBD2 might be the D (5 bases). The ends were cut back, 3 bases at V and 2 bases at J, with 14 bases in the middle. CDR3 length: 15 residues. Germline CDR1 reads MNHEY; CDR2 reads SVGAGI.

This chain connects TRBV18 to TRBJ2-1; D is ambiguous. The germline V gene encodes CDR1 KGHSH and CDR2 LQKENI. V was clipped by 3 bases and J by 3 bases, with 9 bases between them. The length of the CDR3 is 14 residues. DNA of the CDR3: TGTGCCAGCTCACCGAACAGTTACTACAATGAGCAGTTCTTC. Residues: CASSPNSYYNEQFF.